One sample yielded the 25 T cell receptor beta chains listed below, sequenced in a study of blood T cell repertoires in COVID-19. Generated by immunoSEQ multiplex PCR, the TCRdb table keeps only in-frame clones and is missing some. The profile covers around 180,000 clones, with roughly 90% appearing a single time and around 25% taken by the ten largest. The sample was peripheral blood. The receptors were gathered from a man aged 60-69 years with acute or convalescent COVID-19.

The CDR3 nucleotides are TGTGCCAGCAGTGTCGACACGTACCAAGAGACCCAGTACTTC. It codes for CASSVDTYQETQYF. V and J are TRBV6-6 and TRBJ2-5; the D is unclear. The CDR3 is 14 amino acids. CDR1 and CDR2 from the germline V gene are MNHNY and SVGAGI (reference sequence). V was shortened by 5 bases and J by 0 bases, with 10 bases between the two germline ends.

This chain links TRBV30 with TRBJ2-1; TRBD2 matches 16 bases. The CDR3 extends over 14 amino acids. Germline V gene lookup returns CDR1 GTSNPN and CDR2 SVGIG (reference sequence). After removal of 5 bases from V and 12 bases from J, the junction contained 7 bases not matched to a gene. The CDR3, as DNA: TGTGCCTGGGGTTCGGGACTAGCGGGAGGGGGGCAGTTCTTC. It codes for CAWGSGLAGGGQFF.

This clone was observed a few times. This rearrangement joins TRBV2 to TRBJ2-1, with unresolved D. The CDR3 runs to 12 residues. Trimming pared 7 bases from V and 6 bases from J, leaving 10 bases between. CDR1 is SNHLY and CDR2 is FYNNEI in the germline V gene. The CDR3 sequence: CASMGSSNEQFF. The CDR3 DNA is TGTGCCAGCATGGGCTCGAGCAATGAGCAGTTCTTC.

V usage is TRBV5-5 and J usage is TRBJ1-1; the D gene is possibly TRBD1 (6 bases). Germline loops: CDR1 SGHKS, CDR2 YYEKEE (reference sequence). The CDR3 sequence is 15 residues long. V lost 0 bases, J lost 0 bases, and 9 bases lay in between. CDR3 nucleotides: TGTGCCAGCAGCTTGGAAGGACAGATGAACACTGAAGCTTTCTTT. It specifies CASSLEGQMNTEAFF.

The gene calls are TRBV11-2 and TRBJ1-2, with TRBD1 as a possible D gene (5 bases). Trimming took off 1 base at V and 5 bases at J, with 11 bases between the two ends. Germline CDR1 is SGHAT and CDR2 is FQNNGV. The CDR3 extends over 14 amino acids. This chain's CDR3 is CASSLGIRGYGYTF. The CDR3, as DNA: TGTGCCAGCAGCTTAGGAATTAGGGGATATGGCTACACCTTC.

CDR3 DNA sequence: TGTGCCAGCAGTAGGACTAGCTGGGTTGGGGGTGAGCAGTTCTTC. This codes for CASSRTSWVGGEQFF. This sequence joins TRBV6-5 and TRBJ2-1; 8 bases map to TRBD2. Germline V gene lookup returns CDR1 MNHEY and CDR2 SVGAGI. V shed 5 bases, J shed 9 bases, and the junction held 12 bases outside the gene matches. The CDR3 extends over 15 amino acids.

V is TRBV7-3 and J is TRBJ2-2; 9 bases are a match to TRBD1. After removal of 5 bases from V and 8 bases from J, the junction contained 3 bases not matched to a gene. CDR1 is SGHTA, CDR2 FQGTGA, per germline. The length of the CDR3 is 13 residues. This chain's CDR3 is CASSPQGAGELFF. The CDR3 DNA reads as TGTGCCAGCAGCCCACAGGGGGCGGGGGAGCTGTTTTTT.

The J gene is TRBJ2-4, the V gene TRBV4-1; D unclear. CDR3 length: 12 residues. The germline V and J ends were trimmed by 0 bases and 8 bases, with 5 bases remaining between them. Germline-derived CDR1 and CDR2 are MGHRA and YSYEKL. CDR3 sequence: CASSQDRDIQYF. The CDR3 DNA sequence: TGCGCCAGCAGCCAAGATCGGGACATTCAGTACTTC.

The J gene is TRBJ2-1, the V gene TRBV29-1; D might be TRBD2 (5 bases). Germline V gives CDR1 SQVTM, CDR2 ANQGSEA. The CDR3 totals 13 residues. V was clipped by 5 bases and J by 4 bases, with 12 bases between them. CDR3 nucleotides: TGCAGCGTTATGAGGACTGAGTACAATGAGCAGTTCTTC. It encodes CSVMRTEYNEQFF.

V gene TRBV19 combines with J gene TRBJ1-1; the D gene is possibly TRBD1 (6 bases). Germline V CDR1 and CDR2: LNHDA, SQIVND (reference sequence). The CDR3 runs 14 residues. V dropped 6 bases and J dropped 0 bases, with 11 bases sitting between them. This CDR3 reads CASRPQGVNTEAFF. In DNA, the CDR3 is TGTGCCAGTAGGCCACAGGGTGTGAACACTGAAGCTTTCTTT.

CDR3 sequence: CASSPGTGGYEQFF. The CDR3 DNA sequence: TGTGCCAGCAGTCCCGGGACAGGGGGCTATGAGCAGTTCTTC. The chain uses TRBV27 and TRBJ2-1; TRBD1 matches 12 bases. The CDR3 covers 14 residues. Germline V gives CDR1 MNHEY, CDR2 SMNVEV (reference sequence). With 5 bases clipped from V and 8 bases from J, the junction kept 4 bases outside the gene matches.

This sequence joins TRBV27 and TRBJ2-7, with a possible D match to TRBD2 (5 bases). This CDR3 is built from 12 residues. From germline, CDR1 is MNHEY and CDR2 SMNVEV (reference sequence). Trimming removed 8 bases at V and 0 bases at J, with 8 bases between. The CDR3 DNA follows: TGTGCCAGCGGACGGGGCTCCTACGAGCAGTACTTC. Translating gives CASGRGSYEQYF.

The chain is built from TRBV18 and TRBJ2-2; 10 bases are shared with TRBD2. CDR1 is KGHSH, CDR2 LQKENI, per germline. Trimming took 1 base from V and 6 from J; bases not matched to a gene: 5. The CDR3 has 16 amino acids. CDR3 sequence reads: CASSPLAGGSSGELFF. The CDR3 DNA is TGTGCCAGCTCACCACTAGCGGGAGGTTCGTCCGGGGAGCTGTTTTTT.

This clone is a singleton in its sample. The J gene is TRBJ2-2, the V gene TRBV27; no reliable D call. V lost 6 bases and J 0 bases, leaving 8 bases between the germline ends. CDR1 MNHEY and CDR2 SMNVEV come from the germline V gene (reference sequence). The CDR3 runs to 14 residues. The CDR3 protein is CASRLNANTGELFF. The DNA for the CDR3 is TGTGCCAGCAGACTAAACGCGAACACCGGGGAGCTGTTTTTT.

The rearrangement uses TRBV27 and TRBJ2-5; 12 bases map to TRBD2. The J segment lost 5 bases and the V segment lost 4 bases, leaving 8 bases of the junction unmatched. The CDR3 covers 16 residues. CDR1 MNHEY and CDR2 SMNVEV come from the germline V gene (reference sequence). CDR3 residues: CASSYLAGGPRETQYF. The DNA of the CDR3 is TGTGCCAGCAGTTATCTAGCGGGGGGGCCTCGGGAGACCCAGTACTTC.

V is TRBV30 and J is TRBJ1-1, with D possibly TRBD1 on 6 matching bases. The CDR3 loop spans 16 amino acids. Trimming pared 3 bases from V and 0 bases from J, leaving 17 bases between. Germline V gives CDR1 GTSNPN, CDR2 SVGIG (reference sequence). The CDR3 nucleotides are TGTGCCTGGAGAGGCCACTCCGGACAGCTGAACACTGAAGCTTTCTTT. Its translation is CAWRGHSGQLNTEAFF.

In nucleotides, the CDR3 is TGTGCCAGCAGCGTGACAGGGGGCTTGATTGGCACTGAAGCTTTCTTT. Protein product: CASSVTGGLIGTEAFF. The rearrangement uses TRBV9 and TRBJ1-1; 10 bases align to TRBD1. The CDR3 is 16 amino acids. Germline CDR1 reads SGDLS; CDR2 reads YYNGEE. The V segment lost 2 bases and the J segment 4 bases; nucleotides outside the gene matches: 8.

The V and J genes are TRBV7-9 and TRBJ1-3, with 7 positions matching TRBD1. The CDR3 totals 17 residues. J lost 0 bases, V lost 5 bases, and 10 bases had no gene match. Germline values: CDR1 SEHNR, CDR2 FQNEAQ (reference sequence). The CDR3 spells CASSPRDSDLSGNTIYF. DNA for the CDR3: TGTGCCAGCAGCCCCCGGGACAGTGACCTCTCTGGAAACACCATATATTTT. The full variable domain, its missing parts supplied by reference TRBV7-9 and TRBJ1-3, is DTGVSQNPRHKITKRGQNVTFRCDPISEHNRLYWYRQTLGQGPEFLTYFQNEAQLEKSRLLSDRFSAERPKGSFSTLEIQRTEQGDSAMYLCASSPRDSDLSGNTIYFGEGSWLTVV.

The J gene is TRBJ1-5, the V gene TRBV6-1; the D gene is possibly TRBD1 (6 bases). This CDR3 contains 18 residues. Trimming left V 3 bases short and J 0 bases short, with 18 bases between. CDR1 MNHNS and CDR2 SASEGT come from the germline V gene. The CDR3 DNA is TGTGCCAGCAGTGATTCCGAGACAGGCGTTTATAGCAATCAGCCCCAGCATTTT. This translates into CASSDSETGVYSNQPQHF.

The chain has TRBV7-6 and TRBJ2-2; D is unresolved. V was cut by 1 base and J by 1 base, with 4 bases left in between. The CDR3 loop spans 14 amino acids. The germline V gene encodes CDR1 SGHVS and CDR2 FNYEAQ. The CDR3: CASSLVVNTGELFF. The CDR3 DNA follows: TGTGCCAGCAGCTTAGTAGTGAACACCGGGGAGCTGTTTTTT.

The chain uses TRBV7-9 and TRBJ2-5; 7 nucleotides line up with TRBD1. The germline V gene has CDR1 SEHNR and CDR2 FQNEAQ (reference sequence). Unmatched junction bases numbered 7, after V lost 4 bases and J lost 2 bases. The CDR3 consists of 15 residues. CDR3 region: CASSSTGSRQETQYF. As DNA, the CDR3 is TGTGCCAGCAGCTCGACAGGGTCTCGGCAAGAGACCCAGTACTTC.

The table lists this clone with a count of one. V and J are TRBV5-4 and TRBJ1-5, with D tentatively TRBD1 (6 bases). Germline V gene data show CDR1 as SGHNT and CDR2 as YYREEE (reference sequence). Trimming pared 0 bases from V and 4 bases from J, leaving 8 bases between. This CDR3 has 14 residues. CDR3 amino acids: CASSLGTVNQPQHF. CDR3 bases: TGTGCCAGCAGCTTGGGGACAGTGAATCAGCCCCAGCATTTT.

This chain uses TRBV5-6 with TRBJ1-5, with 7 bases identical to TRBD1. V was clipped by 1 base and J by 5 bases; unmatched bases: 0. This CDR3 is 13 amino acids long. Germline V lookup: CDR1 SGHDT, CDR2 YYEEEE. CDR3 protein: CASSLQGDQPQHF. Written as DNA, the CDR3 is TGTGCCAGCAGCTTGCAGGGGGATCAGCCCCAGCATTTT.

The V gene is TRBV5-1, the J gene TRBJ2-3; the match to TRBD2 covers 10 bases. The trim removed 1 base at V and 9 bases at J, leaving 11 bases unmatched. The V gene's germline CDR1 is SGHRS and CDR2 YFSETQ. The CDR3 totals 16 residues. The CDR3 nucleotides read TGCGCCAGCAGCTTGCCGGGACTAGCGTCGGTGGACACGCAGTATTTT. This codes for CASSLPGLASVDTQYF.

This clone has only one observation. The genes are TRBV7-9 and TRBJ1-2; D is unclear. The germline V gene has CDR1 SEHNR and CDR2 FQNEAQ (reference sequence). The CDR3 is 13 residues long. V was pared by 8 bases and J by 4 bases, with 14 bases between. The DNA for the CDR3 is TGTGCCAGCCAACCGGGTGGGTCCTATGGCTACACCTTC. Its protein is CASQPGGSYGYTF.